The 3 T cell receptor beta chains below were found in one sample sequenced in a study of T-cell memory formation after mild COVID-19. One entry per CDR3 protein, called by TCRdb with MiXCR from the 5' RACE reads. This table has 90,000 to 120,000 distinct CDR3 sequences, 18% appearing once. The sample taken for sequencing was PBMCs or a T cell subset sorted from them (not recorded which). These receptors were obtained from a man aged 18 to 29 who had mild COVID-19 (a few samples of this study predate the infection). Cell type and time point are not known.

This clonotype was observed at least ten times. The chain recombines TRBV5-6 with TRBJ2-2, with no clear D. Trimming shortened V by 1 base and J by 4 bases, and 8 bases separated the two germline ends. Germline V gives CDR1 SGHDT, CDR2 YYEEEE. The CDR3 has 14 residues. This CDR3 reads CASSLPVVTGELFF. The CDR3, as DNA: TGTGCCAGCAGCTTGCCGGTCGTCACCGGGGAGCTGTTTTTT.

This clonotype showed up just a few times. The chain recombines TRBV7-3 with TRBJ2-7; D gene uncertain. Germline V gene data show CDR1 as SGHTA and CDR2 as FQGTGA. Trimming shortened V by 2 bases and J by 0 bases, and 5 bases separated the two germline ends. This CDR3 has 13 amino acids. The CDR3 is CASSLWHSYEQYF. The DNA for the CDR3 is TGTGCCAGCAGCTTATGGCACTCCTACGAGCAGTACTTC.

This clonotype showed up just a few times. The rearrangement links TRBV3-1 to TRBJ2-5, with D perhaps matching TRBD1 (5 bases). This CDR3 has 15 residues. V dropped 1 base and J dropped 0 bases, with 9 bases sitting between them. Germline lookup yields CDR1 LGHDT and CDR2 YNNKEL (reference sequence). CDR3 in amino acids: CASSQGWGNQETQYF. For the CDR3, the DNA is TGTGCCAGCAGCCAAGGCTGGGGCAACCAAGAGACCCAGTACTTC.